These 32 T cell receptor beta chains were all obtained from the same sample, sequenced in a study of response to subunit inactivated influenza vaccine. TCRdb re-analysed the RT-PCR reads in MiXCR, keeping a single row per CDR3 protein. Among around 190,000 distinct CDR3 sequences, 9.2% were seen once, and the ten largest hold approximately 10%. The source material was non-naive T cells sorted from PBMCs, sampled on the day of vaccination. The receptor source for this set is a man aged 45 to 65 who received an inactivated influenza vaccine.

The genes are TRBV4-3 and TRBJ2-1, with 9 bases aligning to TRBD2. This CDR3 has 15 amino acids. Trimming removed 4 bases from V and 7 bases from J; junction bases left unmatched: 8. Germline V gene lookup returns CDR1 LGHNA and CDR2 YSLEER. CDR3 sequence: CASSRFRTSVNEQFF. The CDR3 DNA sequence: TGCGCCAGCAGCCGGTTTAGGACTAGCGTAAATGAGCAGTTCTTC.

J is TRBJ1-1 and V is TRBV3-1; D perhaps matches TRBD1 (6 bases). The CDR3 contains 14 residues. Germline CDR1 and CDR2: LGHDT and YNNKEL (reference sequence). Trimming pared 8 bases from V and 0 bases from J, leaving 13 bases between. The chain's CDR3 is CASATGRMNTEAFF. CDR3 nucleotides: TGTGCCAGCGCGACAGGAAGGATGAACACTGAAGCTTTCTTT.

In this sample, this clonotype turned up a few times. The chain carries TRBV30 and TRBJ1-1, with D perhaps matching TRBD1 (5 bases). CDR3 size: 12 residues. The germline V gene has CDR1 GTSNPN and CDR2 SVGIG (reference sequence). V lost 3 bases and J 1 base, leaving 6 bases between the germline ends. As DNA, the CDR3 is TGTGCCTGGAGCAGGGCGAACACTGAAGCTTTCTTT. Amino acid sequence: CAWSRANTEAFF.

This clonotype was picked up many times. The chain carries TRBV7-3 and TRBJ1-1, with a weak D call TRBD1 (6 bases). V was pared by 5 bases and J by 1 base, with 8 bases between. This CDR3 has 13 amino acids. Germline CDR1 SGHTA, CDR2 FQGTGA. CDR3 in DNA: TGTGCCAGCAGCGCGGGACAGAACACTGAAGCTTTCTTT. It translates to CASSAGQNTEAFF.

There are a few counts of this clonotype. The chain has TRBV5-1 and TRBJ2-7, with D uncertain. Germline-derived CDR1 and CDR2 are SGHRS and YFSETQ. The CDR3 is 15 residues long. The V gene lost 0 bases and the J gene lost 5 bases, with 15 bases spanning the gap. The CDR3 nucleotides read TGCGCCAGCAGCTTGGATGGGGTTGCGTCCGACGAGCAGTACTTC. This translates into CASSLDGVASDEQYF. Filled out from reference TRBV5-1 and TRBJ2-7, the complete variable domain reads KAGVTQTPRYLIKTRGQQVTLSCSPISGHRSVSWYQQTPGQGLQFLFEYFSETQRNKGNFPGRFSGRQFSNSRSEMNVSTLELGDSALYLCASSLDGVASDEQYFGPGTRLTVT.

This chain links TRBV4-2 with TRBJ2-2; TRBD2 aligns across 8 bases. Germline V gene sequence: CDR1 LGHNA, CDR2 YNFKEQ. Trimming at V came to 4 bases and at J to 5 bases, leaving 6 bases not matched to a gene. The CDR3 length is 15 residues. DNA of the CDR3: TGTGCCAGCAGCCGCGGGGGGCAGGGGACCGGGGAGCTGTTTTTT. Its protein product is CASSRGGQGTGELFF.

The chain couples TRBV5-7 to TRBJ2-3; D call uncertain. TRBV5-7 is an ORF, with its function uncertain. The CDR3 is 13 amino acids. Trimming cost V 2 bases and J 2 bases, with 6 bases left between them. CDR3 loop: CASSFSPTDTQYF. For the CDR3, the DNA is TGTGCCAGCAGCTTCTCTCCCACAGATACGCAGTATTTT.

This clonotype has ten or more counts. The gene calls are TRBV7-8 and TRBJ2-5; possibly TRBD1 for D (8 bases). The CDR3 is 12 amino acids. CDR1 SGHVS and CDR2 FQNEAQ come from the germline V gene. With 8 bases removed from V and 4 bases from J, the gap between germline ends came to 11 bases. The DNA for the CDR3 is TGTGCCAGCTACAGGGGGGGAGAGACCCAGTACTTC. It specifies CASYRGGETQYF.

This clonotype was observed at least ten times. V usage is TRBV5-5 and J usage is TRBJ1-1; no definite D call. The germline V gene has CDR1 SGHKS and CDR2 YYEKEE (reference sequence). The V end was cut by 4 bases, the J end by 4 bases, with 8 bases between. The CDR3 loop spans 12 amino acids. CDR3 nucleotide sequence: TGTGCCAGCAGCCCGCGATCCACTGAAGCTTTCTTT. Residues: CASSPRSTEAFF.

This clonotype was recorded many times. This rearrangement joins TRBV7-3 to TRBJ2-1; 14 nucleotides align to TRBD2. Trimming cost V 2 bases and J 9 bases; bases outside gene matches: 3. The CDR3 spans 15 residues. CDR1 is SGHTA, CDR2 FQGTGA, per germline. As DNA, the CDR3 is TGTGCCAGCAGCTTAGGGACTAGCGGGAGTAGTGAGCAGTTCTTC. Protein product: CASSLGTSGSSEQFF.

In this sample, this clonotype turned up many times. No DNA is shown, since the ends of the CDR3 on it are uncertain; the CDR3 is the one TCRdb lists. The chain links TRBV29-1 to TRBJ2-2; the table assigns TRBD1, which was not confirmed against the DNA. From its first to its last residue, the CDR3 has 15 amino acids. The V gene's germline CDR1 is SQVTM and CDR2 ANQGSEA. The CDR3: CSVMGANFGAGELFF.

This clonotype appeared many times. The rearrangement joins TRBV29-1 to TRBJ1-2, with a weak D call TRBD1 (5 bases). V dropped 0 bases and J dropped 3 bases, with 14 bases sitting between them. The germline V gene encodes CDR1 SQVTM and CDR2 ANQGSEA. CDR3 length: 15 amino acids. CDR3 DNA sequence: TGCAGCGTTGAAGATGGCAGCCGGGGGGACTATGGCTACACCTTC. Amino acids: CSVEDGSRGDYGYTF.

This clonotype was picked up many times. The chain recombines TRBV10-3 with TRBJ2-4; D is unresolved. CDR1 is ENHRY, CDR2 SYGVKD, per germline. The CDR3 loop spans 14 amino acids. The V end was cut by 3 bases, the J end by 0 bases, with 6 bases between. The CDR3 loop reads CAISDSIAKNIQYF. CDR3 bases: TGTGCCATCAGTGATAGTATAGCCAAAAACATTCAGTACTTC.

This clonotype was seen more than once but under ten times. The chain couples TRBV6-1 to TRBJ1-6; no reliable D call. V gave up 3 bases and J gave up 13 bases, with 16 bases separating them. The CDR3 sequence is 14 residues long. CDR1 is MNHNS and CDR2 is SASEGT in the germline V gene. The CDR3 sequence is CASSETTFGSPLHF. The CDR3 bases are TGTGCCAGCAGTGAGACCACCTTCGGCTCTCCCCTCCACTTT.

This chain links TRBV24-1 with TRBJ2-3, with 9 positions matching TRBD2. Unmatched junction bases numbered 10, after V lost 3 bases and J lost 4 bases. Germline V gene data show CDR1 as KGHDR and CDR2 as SFDVKD. This CDR3 contains 17 residues. The CDR3 reads CATSDTRTSEGSDTQYF. The CDR3 region has the DNA TGTGCCACCAGTGATACCCGGACTAGCGAGGGATCAGATACGCAGTATTTT.

This chain links TRBV6-5 with TRBJ1-2; TRBD1 is a possible D gene (6 bases). V lost 0 bases to trimming and J lost 6 bases, with 14 bases between them. CDR1 MNHEY and CDR2 SVGAGI come from the germline V gene. The CDR3 runs to 15 residues. CDR3 sequence reads: CASSYSDIRGDGYTF. CDR3 DNA: TGTGCCAGCAGTTACTCGGACATCAGGGGAGATGGCTACACCTTC.

The rearrangement links TRBV6-2 or TRBV6-3 to TRBJ1-6, with 10 bases lining up with TRBD1. Trimming cost V 6 bases and J 8 bases; bases outside gene matches: 10. The CDR3 runs 16 residues. CDR1 is MNHEY and CDR2 is SVGEGT in the germline V gene. This chain's CDR3 is CASSLTRDRGDSPLHF. DNA of the CDR3: TGTGCCAGCAGCCTCACTCGGGACAGGGGCGATTCACCCCTCCACTTT.

J is TRBJ2-7 and V is TRBV28; 8 bases are a match to TRBD2. V lost 6 bases, J lost 5 bases, and 12 bases stayed unmatched. The CDR3 runs to 15 residues. Germline V gene data show CDR1 as MDHEN and CDR2 as SYDVKM. In nucleotides, the CDR3 is TGTGCCAGCAGCGGGATAGCGGGAAGTCCCAACGAGCAGTACTTC. Its translation: CASSGIAGSPNEQYF.

The chain is built from TRBV19 and TRBJ2-6, with 8 nucleotides matching TRBD1. Trimming took 5 bases from V and 0 from J; bases not matched to a gene: 6. CDR1 LNHDA and CDR2 SQIVND come from the germline V gene (reference sequence). This CDR3 comprises 17 residues. CDR3 sequence reads: CASSGGQGYSGANVLTF. For the CDR3, the DNA is TGTGCCAGTAGTGGTGGACAGGGTTACTCTGGGGCCAACGTCCTGACTTTC.

The V and J genes are TRBV10-3 and TRBJ1-5; D unclear. V shed 3 bases and J shed 3 bases, with 6 bases lying between them. This CDR3 has 13 amino acids. Germline CDR1 and CDR2: ENHRY and SYGVKD. The CDR3 loop reads CAISELPNQPQHF. The CDR3 coding sequence is TGTGCCATCAGTGAACTACCCAATCAGCCCCAGCATTTT.

The CDR3: CASSQGRASPLHF. The DNA of the CDR3 is TGTGCCAGCAGCCAAGGCCGAGCTTCACCCCTCCACTTT. The chain has TRBV14 and TRBJ1-6; D not certain. Trimming took off 1 base at V and 9 bases at J, with 7 bases between the two ends. CDR1 is SGHDN and CDR2 is FVKESK in the germline V gene. There are 13 residues in the CDR3.

This clonotype was recorded at least ten times. The gene calls are TRBV12-3 or TRBV12-4 and TRBJ2-6; D possibly corresponds to TRBD2 (7 bases). The CDR3 extends over 18 amino acids. The V and J ends lost 1 base and 2 bases respectively, with 15 bases between them. CDR3 protein: CASSLGGLGGPGANVLTF. CDR3 coding DNA: TGTGCCAGCAGTTTAGGGGGGCTGGGGGGGCCTGGGGCCAACGTCCTGACTTTC.

This chain's CDR3 is CSAANGSPFSTDTQYF. CDR3 nucleotides: TGCAGTGCTGCCAACGGGAGTCCCTTCAGCACAGATACGCAGTATTTT. The chain uses TRBV20-1 and TRBJ2-3; weak D call: TRBD2 (6 bases). This CDR3 region has 16 residues. Deletions cut 5 bases from V and 0 bases from J, with 18 bases between. The V gene's germline CDR1 is DFQATT and CDR2 SNEGSKA (reference sequence).

This chain joins TRBV12-3 or TRBV12-4 and TRBJ2-3, with D unclear. With 3 bases removed from V and 2 bases from J, the gap between germline ends came to 9 bases. This CDR3 has 14 residues. The CDR3: CASSFSDITDTQYF. The CDR3 DNA reads as TGTGCCAGCAGTTTCTCTGACATCACAGATACGCAGTATTTT.

This clonotype was seen ten or more times. This chain links TRBV6-2 or TRBV6-3 with TRBJ1-4; no clear D gene. With 4 bases removed from V and 2 bases from J, the gap between germline ends came to 17 bases. The CDR3 contains 17 residues. Germline lookup yields CDR1 MNHEY and CDR2 SVGEGT. The CDR3 here is CASSSPSTNSTNEKLFF. For the CDR3, the DNA is TGTGCCAGCAGTTCCCCCAGCACGAATTCCACTAATGAAAAACTGTTTTTT.

This clonotype appeared a few times. The chain recombines TRBV6-1 with TRBJ2-7; 9 bases are a match to TRBD2. V lost 8 bases to trimming and J lost 2 bases; unmatched junction nucleotides: 10. The CDR3 sequence is 15 residues long. The germline V gene has CDR1 MNHNS and CDR2 SASEGT. The CDR3: CASSSGITVAYEQYF. The CDR3 DNA follows: TGTGCCAGCTCTAGCGGGATTACCGTAGCCTACGAGCAGTACTTC.

The gene calls are TRBV7-8 and TRBJ2-7; a possible D gene is TRBD2 (5 bases). The V end lost 3 bases, the J end lost 5 bases, and 11 bases lay between the germline ends. The CDR3 totals 13 residues. CDR1 and CDR2 from the germline V gene are SGHVS and FQNEAQ. The CDR3 sequence: CASSFTGFDEQYF. The CDR3 DNA reads as TGTGCCAGCAGCTTCACGGGGTTCGACGAGCAGTACTTC. The whole variable domain, remainder taken from reference TRBV7-8 and TRBJ2-7, is GAGVSQSPRYKVAKRGQDVALRCDPISGHVSLFWYQQALGQGPEFLTYFQNEAQLDKSGLPSDRFFAERPEGSVSTLKIQRTQQEDSAVYLCASSFTGFDEQYFGPGTRLTVT.

In this sample, this clonotype turned up many times. The J gene is TRBJ2-3, the V gene TRBV5-1; 7 positions agree with TRBD2. The J segment lost 5 bases and the V segment lost 6 bases, leaving 6 bases of the junction unmatched. The germline V gene has CDR1 SGHRS and CDR2 YFSETQ. There are 13 residues in the CDR3. Written as DNA, the CDR3 is TGCGCCAGCAACTGGGGGGGGGAAGATACGCAGTATTTT. This codes for CASNWGGEDTQYF.

In its sample, this clonotype was seen a few times. In DNA form, the CDR3 reads TGTGCCAGTAGAACCGGACTAGCGGGAAATGAGCAGTTCTTC. The encoded protein is CASRTGLAGNEQFF. The chain employs TRBV19 and TRBJ2-1; 12 bases align to TRBD2. The CDR3 consists of 14 residues. Germline values: CDR1 LNHDA, CDR2 SQIVND (reference sequence). The V segment lost 6 bases and the J segment 7 bases; nucleotides outside the gene matches: 4.

This clonotype was observed at least ten times. This chain's CDR3 is CASSPPGRHYEQYF. CDR3 sequence (DNA): TGTGCCAGCTCACCACCGGGAAGGCACTACGAGCAGTACTTC. The genes are TRBV18 and TRBJ2-7; no clear D. CDR3 length equals 14 residues. Germline V gives CDR1 KGHSH, CDR2 LQKENI. Between the trimmed V and J ends, which lost 0 bases and 3 bases, there was a span of 9 bases.

The rearrangement uses TRBV21-1 and TRBJ2-4; the table's D gene call, TRBD2, was not cross checked with the DNA. TRBV21-1 is a pseudogene segment. The CDR3 runs 17 residues. The CDR3 nucleotides are TGTGCCAGCAGCAACCTAGGGACTCATCCAGCCAAAAACATTCAGTACTTC. Translated, it gives CASSNLGTHPAKNIQYF.

This clonotype has a handful of counts. The CDR3: CASSFQSGAGELFF. DNA of the CDR3: TGTGCCAGCAGCTTCCAATCAGGGGCCGGGGAGCTGTTTTTT. This chain links TRBV7-9 with TRBJ2-2; D possibly corresponds to TRBD1 (6 bases). CDR3 length: 14 residues. The ends were cut back, 3 bases at V and 6 bases at J, with 11 bases in the middle. Germline loops: CDR1 SEHNR, CDR2 FQNEAQ (reference sequence).